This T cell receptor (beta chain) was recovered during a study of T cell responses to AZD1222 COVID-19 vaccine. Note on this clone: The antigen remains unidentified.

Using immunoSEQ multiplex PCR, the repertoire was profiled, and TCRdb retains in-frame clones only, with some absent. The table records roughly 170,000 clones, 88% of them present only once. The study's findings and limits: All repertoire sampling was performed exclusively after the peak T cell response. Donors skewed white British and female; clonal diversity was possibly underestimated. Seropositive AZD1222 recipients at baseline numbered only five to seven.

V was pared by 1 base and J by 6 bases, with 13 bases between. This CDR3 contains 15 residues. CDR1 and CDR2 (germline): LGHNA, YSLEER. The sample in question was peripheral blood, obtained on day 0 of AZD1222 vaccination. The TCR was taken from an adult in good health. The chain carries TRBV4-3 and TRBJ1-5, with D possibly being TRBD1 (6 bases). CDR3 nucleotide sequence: TGCGCCAGCAGCCAAGCGAGGGACACGAGTCAGCCCCAGCATTTT. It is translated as CASSQARDTSQPQHF.